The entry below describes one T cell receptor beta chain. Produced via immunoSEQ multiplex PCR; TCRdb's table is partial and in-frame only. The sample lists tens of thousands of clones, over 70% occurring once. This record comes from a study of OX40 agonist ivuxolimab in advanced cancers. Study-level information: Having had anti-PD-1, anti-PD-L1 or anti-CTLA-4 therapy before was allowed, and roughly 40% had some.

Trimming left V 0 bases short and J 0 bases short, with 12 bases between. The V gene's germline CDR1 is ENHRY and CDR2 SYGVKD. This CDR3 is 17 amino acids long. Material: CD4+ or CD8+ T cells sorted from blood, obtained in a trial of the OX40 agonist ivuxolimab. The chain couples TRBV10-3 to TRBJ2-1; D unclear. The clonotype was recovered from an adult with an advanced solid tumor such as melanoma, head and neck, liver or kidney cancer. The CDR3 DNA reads TGTGCCATCAGTGAGTCGCTGGGTGTTGACTCCTACAATGAGCAGTTCTTC. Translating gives CAISESLGVDSYNEQFF.